These T cell receptor beta chains were read from a single sample in a study of vaccination and CD4 T cells after COVID-19. These TCRs are of unknown antigen specificity. Using its own MiXCR run on the PCR reads, TCRdb lists one record per CDR3 protein. The table records around 8,600 distinct CDR3 sequences, about 46% of them present only once. Specimen: CD4+ T cells from blood, cultured in vitro. The source of these receptors is a human donor who had recovered from COVID-19. Each CDR3 is given with its conserved first and last residue. Fields, in order: CDR3 DNA, CDR3 protein, V gene, D gene, J gene, clone size. The D gene is left open where the match is weak. Rows may omit the clone size; those that give it use once, few, many or a size class.

DNA: TGTGCCAGCTCACCACAATTGTCAGCGGCTAAGAACACTGAAGCTTTCTTT
CDR3: CASSPQLSAAKNTEAFF
V: TRBV18
D: .
J: TRBJ1-1
size: .

DNA: TGTGCCTGGAGTGTATTCGGGGGGTCAGCCGAGACCCAGTACTTC
CDR3: CAWSVFGGSAETQYF
V: TRBV30
D: TRBD2
J: TRBJ2-5
size: once

DNA: TGTGCCAGCAGCTTATCGCGGGATTATCTCGAGCAGTACTTC
CDR3: CASSLSRDYLEQYF
V: TRBV7-2
D: .
J: TRBJ2-7
size: .

DNA: TGTGCCAGTAGTATAGGCGGGGGTGGCACCGGGGAGCTGTTTTTT
CDR3: CASSIGGGGTGELFF
V: TRBV19
D: TRBD2
J: TRBJ2-2
size: .

DNA: TGTGCCAGCAGTTATCAGGGGCACACAGATACGCAGTATTTT
CDR3: CASSYQGHTDTQYF
V: TRBV6-2/TRBV6-3
D: .
J: TRBJ2-3
size: few

DNA: TGCAGCGTTAGGGGGCAGTACACTGAAGCTTTCTTT
CDR3: CSVRGQYTEAFF
V: TRBV29-1
D: TRBD1
J: TRBJ1-1
size: once

DNA: TGTGCCAGCAGCCAATTAACCGGGACAGGGAATGAAGCTTTCTTT
CDR3: CASSQLTGTGNEAFF
V: TRBV11-2
D: TRBD1
J: TRBJ1-1
size: .

DNA: TGCAGTGCTAGAGGAGGCGGCCTCCGGTACAATGAGCAGTTCTTC
CDR3: CSARGGGLRYNEQFF
V: TRBV20-1
D: .
J: TRBJ2-1
size: .

DNA: TGTGCCAGCAGCGCCCCGGGACTAGCCTACAATGAGCAGTTCTTC
CDR3: CASSAPGLAYNEQFF
V: TRBV9
D: TRBD2
J: TRBJ2-1
size: few

DNA: TGTGCCAGCATCGGGACAGGGTGGACCGGGGAGCTGTTTTTT
CDR3: CASIGTGWTGELFF
V: TRBV2
D: TRBD1
J: TRBJ2-2
size: .

DNA: TGTGCCAGCAGTTTGACAAATTTGAACACTGAAGCTTTCTTT
CDR3: CASSLTNLNTEAFF
V: TRBV27
D: .
J: TRBJ1-1
size: .

DNA: TGTGCCAGCAGTCCGGGCGGAGATACGCAGTATTTT
CDR3: CASSPGGDTQYF
V: TRBV6-4
D: .
J: TRBJ2-3
size: once

DNA: TGTGCCAGCAGTGAGGGATATAGCAATCAGCCCCAGCATTTT
CDR3: CASSEGYSNQPQHF
V: TRBV6-1
D: .
J: TRBJ1-5
size: .

DNA: TGTGCCAGCAGCCCGGGGACAACAGTCATGAACACTGAAGCTTTCTTT
CDR3: CASSPGTTVMNTEAFF
V: TRBV11-2
D: .
J: TRBJ1-1
size: once

DNA: TGTGCCAGCAGCCAAGATCGCGCGCAGACCTACAATGAGCAGTTCTTC
CDR3: CASSQDRAQTYNEQFF
V: TRBV4-2
D: .
J: TRBJ2-1
size: .

DNA: TGTGCCAGCCTTGAAAGGATAGATTATAACACTGAAGCTTTCTTT
CDR3: CASLERIDYNTEAFF
V: TRBV2
D: .
J: TRBJ1-1
size: medium-sized

DNA: TGTGCCAGTAGTTCGGGGGGGCCCGGAGAGACCCAGTACTTC
CDR3: CASSSGGPGETQYF
V: TRBV19
D: TRBD2
J: TRBJ2-5
size: .

DNA: TGTGCCAGCAGCCGGACTGCGAACACCGGGGAGCTGTTTTTT
CDR3: CASSRTANTGELFF
V: TRBV11-3
D: .
J: TRBJ2-2
size: few

DNA: TGTGCCAGCAAGCGACAGGGCAAGATGGGCGGGGAGCTGTTTTTT
CDR3: CASKRQGKMGGELFF
V: TRBV6-1
D: TRBD1
J: TRBJ2-2
size: few

DNA: TGTGCCAGCAGTGAAGCGAACATAGGAGACAAAGCTTTCTTT
CDR3: CASSEANIGDKAFF
V: TRBV2
D: .
J: TRBJ1-1
size: few

DNA: TGCAGTGCCGTGAACCCAGCATCCCCCTACGAGCAGTACTTC
CDR3: CSAVNPASPYEQYF
V: TRBV20-1
D: .
J: TRBJ2-7
size: .

DNA: TGTGCCAGCTCTCGGGATGGGGGAGACTATGGCTACACCTTC
CDR3: CASSRDGGDYGYTF
V: TRBV18
D: .
J: TRBJ1-2
size: .

DNA: TGTGCCAGCAGCCAGAGCGGGGGAGACACAGATACGCAGTATTTT
CDR3: CASSQSGGDTDTQYF
V: TRBV6-4
D: TRBD2
J: TRBJ2-3
size: .

DNA: TGCGCCAGCAGTCCCAGGCCGGGGGGGTCTGGGGCCAACGTCCTGACTTTC
CDR3: CASSPRPGGSGANVLTF
V: TRBV5-1
D: TRBD2
J: TRBJ2-6
size: .

DNA: TGTGCCACCAGTGCTAAAGGGACGCAGCCCCAGCATTTT
CDR3: CATSAKGTQPQHF
V: TRBV24-1
D: .
J: TRBJ1-5
size: .

DNA: TGCGCCAGCAGCTTGGAGACTAGCGGGGGGGGAAATGAGCAGTTCTTC
CDR3: CASSLETSGGGNEQFF
V: TRBV5-1
D: TRBD2
J: TRBJ2-1
size: few

DNA: TGTGCCAGCAGTGTCGGGACTAGCGGGGGGTACCAAGAGACCCAGTACTTC
CDR3: CASSVGTSGGYQETQYF
V: TRBV6-1
D: TRBD2
J: TRBJ2-5
size: .

DNA: TGTGCCATCGGGAGCCAGTCCTATGGCTACACCTTC
CDR3: CAIGSQSYGYTF
V: TRBV10-3
D: .
J: TRBJ1-2
size: few

DNA: TGTGCCAGCAGTTACTCGCCGCAGGGGACTTATGGCTACACCTTC
CDR3: CASSYSPQGTYGYTF
V: TRBV6-5
D: .
J: TRBJ1-2
size: few

DNA: TGTGCCAGCAGTTTGCGACAGGGATTTGAAAAACTGTTTTTT
CDR3: CASSLRQGFEKLFF
V: TRBV28
D: TRBD1
J: TRBJ1-4
size: few

DNA: TGTGCCAGCAGTCTGACTAGCGGGGGTTACAATGAGCAGTTCTTC
CDR3: CASSLTSGGYNEQFF
V: TRBV2
D: TRBD2
J: TRBJ2-1
size: .

DNA: TGTGCCAGCAGTCAGGACTTCTCAGCCAAAAACATTCAGTACTTC
CDR3: CASSQDFSAKNIQYF
V: TRBV2
D: .
J: TRBJ2-4
size: .

DNA: TGTGCCAGCTCACCAACCGGGACCCAAGATACGCAGTATTTT
CDR3: CASSPTGTQDTQYF
V: TRBV18
D: .
J: TRBJ2-3
size: .

DNA: TGTGCCAGCAGCTTAGCGAAGGACGTGGGTACGCAGTATTTT
CDR3: CASSLAKDVGTQYF
V: TRBV7-9
D: .
J: TRBJ2-3
size: .

DNA: TGTGCCAGTAGTATCGGAACTAGCTGGGACGATGAGCAGTTCTTC
CDR3: CASSIGTSWDDEQFF
V: TRBV19
D: .
J: TRBJ2-1
size: .

DNA: TGTGCCAGCAGTGAAGGTGGGAGTCCCAGAGCTTTCTTT
CDR3: CASSEGGSPRAFF
V: TRBV2
D: .
J: TRBJ1-1
size: .